The present TCR beta chain was sequenced within a study of T cell responses to AZD1222 COVID-19 vaccine. Looking at the study overall: Doses given second, at about 4 or about 12 weeks, were pooled. Study-wide results and caveats: Baseline antibody screening turned up just six or seven seropositive AZD1222 recipients. Donors skewed white British and female; clonal diversity was possibly underestimated. There were repertoire samples only from the period after the peak T cell response.

Clones were read by immunoSEQ multiplex PCR, and TCRdb kept only the in-frame ones, dropping some. Here the sample spans around 150,000 clones, approximately 94% being singletons. This clone was detected once. Its antigen is currently unknown. V shed 10 bases, J shed 0 bases, and the junction held 6 bases outside the gene matches. Germline V gene data show CDR1 as ENHRY and CDR2 as SYGVKD. The CDR3 covers 14 residues. This chain uses TRBV10-3 with TRBJ2-4; 7 bases align to TRBD2. The specimen was peripheral blood, collected on day 0 of AZD1222 vaccination. This TCR derives from an adult in good health. CDR3 residues: CARILAQAKNIQYF. The CDR3 nucleotides read TGTGCCAGGATACTAGCGCAAGCCAAAAACATTCAGTACTTC.